This T cell receptor (beta chain) was retrieved from a study of shared clonotypes between healthy human individuals. Study conclusions and caveats: A small donor pool kept down the genetic and exposure-history diversity that was represented. Some clonotypes were shared by all four sorted-subset donors, while others were not shared. The non-shared ones had lower generation probabilities than the shared ones.

Note on this clone: Its antigen is currently unknown.

Naive CD8 isolation took CD45RO-negative cells positively selected for CCR7 and excluded terminally differentiated effector memory CD45RA+ cells. All the donors were Caucasian adults who lived in Nashville, Tennessee. Assay used: immunoSEQ multiplex PCR; TCRdb lists only in-frame clones, some missing. Counted here are 2 million to 2.5 million clones, about 95% occurring once; the ten biggest clones make up roughly 1.1%. Germline V CDR1 and CDR2: SGHRS, YFSETQ. After removal of 4 bases from V and 4 bases from J, the junction contained 5 bases not matched to a gene. There are 15 residues in the CDR3. The TCR sequence derives from a man aged 18 to 30 in good health. This chain links TRBV5-1 with TRBJ1-2, with 12 positions matching TRBD1. The sequencing input was naive CD8+ T cells sorted from blood. Here the CDR3 reads CASSTGTGGSYGYTF. DNA of the CDR3: TGCGCCAGCAGCACAGGGACAGGGGGCTCCTATGGCTACACCTTC.